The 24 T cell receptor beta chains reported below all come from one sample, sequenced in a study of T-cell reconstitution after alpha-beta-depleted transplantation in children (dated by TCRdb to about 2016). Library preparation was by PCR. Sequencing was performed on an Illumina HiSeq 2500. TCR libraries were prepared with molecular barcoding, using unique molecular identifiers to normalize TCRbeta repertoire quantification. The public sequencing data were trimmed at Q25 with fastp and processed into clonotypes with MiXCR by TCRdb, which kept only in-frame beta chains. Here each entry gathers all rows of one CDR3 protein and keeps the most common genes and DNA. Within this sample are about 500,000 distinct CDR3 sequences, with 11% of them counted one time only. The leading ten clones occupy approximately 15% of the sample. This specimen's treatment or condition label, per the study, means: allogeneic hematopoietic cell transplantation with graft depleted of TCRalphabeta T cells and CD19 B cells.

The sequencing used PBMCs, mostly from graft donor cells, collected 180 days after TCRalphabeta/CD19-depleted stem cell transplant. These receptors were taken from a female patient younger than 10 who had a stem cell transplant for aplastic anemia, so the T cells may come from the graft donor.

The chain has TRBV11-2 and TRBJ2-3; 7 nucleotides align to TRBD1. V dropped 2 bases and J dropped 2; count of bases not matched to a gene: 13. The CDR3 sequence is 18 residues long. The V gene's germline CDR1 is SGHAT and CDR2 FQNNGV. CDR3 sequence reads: CASSLRWRPGQFTDTQYF. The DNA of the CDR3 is TGTGCCAGCAGCTTAAGGTGGAGACCGGGACAGTTCACAGATACGCAGTATTTT.

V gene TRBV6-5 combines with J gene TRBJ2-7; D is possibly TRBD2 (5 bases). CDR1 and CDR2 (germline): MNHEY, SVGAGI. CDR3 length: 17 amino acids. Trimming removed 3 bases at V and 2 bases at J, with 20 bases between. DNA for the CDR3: TGTGCCAGCAGTTATTCGGAGGATGTTGGGTTTCCCTACGAGCAGTACTTC. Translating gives CASSYSEDVGFPYEQYF.

CDR3 loop: CASSFYGQTEAFF. CDR3 in DNA: TGTGCCAGCAGTTTCTATGGACAGACTGAAGCTTTCTTT. V and J are TRBV12-3 or TRBV12-4 and TRBJ1-1; D is perhaps TRBD1 (6 bases). V was shortened by 3 bases and J by 5 bases, with 10 bases between the two germline ends. This CDR3 region has 13 residues.

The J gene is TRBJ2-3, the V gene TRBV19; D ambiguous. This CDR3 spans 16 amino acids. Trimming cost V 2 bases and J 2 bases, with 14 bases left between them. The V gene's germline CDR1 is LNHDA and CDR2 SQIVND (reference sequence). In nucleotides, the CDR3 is TGTGCCAGTAGTATAAGGAAGGTGCACCACACAGATACGCAGTATTTT. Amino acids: CASSIRKVHHTDTQYF.

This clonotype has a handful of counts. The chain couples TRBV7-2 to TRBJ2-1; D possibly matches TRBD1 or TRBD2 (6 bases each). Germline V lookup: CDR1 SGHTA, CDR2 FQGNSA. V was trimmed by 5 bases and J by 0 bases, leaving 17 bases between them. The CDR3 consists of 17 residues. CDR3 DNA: TGTGCCAGCAGCCCAGCTAGGGGGGAGAGCTCCTACAATGAGCAGTTCTTC. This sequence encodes CASSPARGESSYNEQFF.

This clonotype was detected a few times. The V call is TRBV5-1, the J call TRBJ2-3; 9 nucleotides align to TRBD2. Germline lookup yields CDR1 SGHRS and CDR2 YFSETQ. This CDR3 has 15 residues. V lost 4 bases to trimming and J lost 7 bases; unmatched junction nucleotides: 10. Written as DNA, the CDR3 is TGCGCCAGCAGCGCCTCTAGCGGGATGGGACATACGCAGTATTTT. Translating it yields CASSASSGMGHTQYF.

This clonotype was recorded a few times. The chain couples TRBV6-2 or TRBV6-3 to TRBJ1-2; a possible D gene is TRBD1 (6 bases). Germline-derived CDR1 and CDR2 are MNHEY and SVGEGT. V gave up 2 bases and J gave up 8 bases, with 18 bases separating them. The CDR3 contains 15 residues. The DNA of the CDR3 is TGTGCCAGCAGTTACGGAACAGGGTGGATGGGCGGCTACACCTTC. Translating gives CASSYGTGWMGGYTF.

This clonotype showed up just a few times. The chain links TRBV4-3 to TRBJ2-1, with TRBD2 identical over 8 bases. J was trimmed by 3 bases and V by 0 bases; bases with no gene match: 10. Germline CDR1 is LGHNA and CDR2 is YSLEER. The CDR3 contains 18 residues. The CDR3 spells CASSQDRVNSGNYNEQFF. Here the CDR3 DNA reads TGCGCCAGCAGCCAAGACAGGGTCAATAGCGGGAACTACAATGAGCAGTTCTTC.

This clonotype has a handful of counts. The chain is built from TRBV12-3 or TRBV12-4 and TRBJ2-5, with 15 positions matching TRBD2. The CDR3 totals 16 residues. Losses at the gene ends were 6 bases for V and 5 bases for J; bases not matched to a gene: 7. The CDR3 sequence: CASRSPGLAGGETQYF. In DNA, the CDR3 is TGTGCCAGCAGGAGCCCGGGACTAGCGGGAGGCGAGACCCAGTACTTC.

DNA of the CDR3: TGTGCCAGCAGCTTAGTGGGGCCAGGCTTAAACACTGAAGCTTTCTTT. It codes for CASSLVGPGLNTEAFF. The chain uses TRBV7-8 and TRBJ1-1, with a possible D match to TRBD1 (5 bases). Looked up from germline, CDR1 is SGHVS and CDR2 is FQNEAQ. V lost 1 base and J lost 2, with 14 bases in between. The CDR3 consists of 16 residues.

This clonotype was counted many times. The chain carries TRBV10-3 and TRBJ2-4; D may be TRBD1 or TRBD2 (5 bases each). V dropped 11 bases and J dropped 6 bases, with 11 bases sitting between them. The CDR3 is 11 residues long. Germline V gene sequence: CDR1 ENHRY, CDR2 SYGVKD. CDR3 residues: CASGTGNIQYF. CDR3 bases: TGTGCCTCGGGGACGGGAAACATTCAGTACTTC.

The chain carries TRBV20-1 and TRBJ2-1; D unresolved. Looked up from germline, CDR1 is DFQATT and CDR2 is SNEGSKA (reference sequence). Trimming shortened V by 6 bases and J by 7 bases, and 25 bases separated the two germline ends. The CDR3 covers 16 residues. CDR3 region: CSAAARHLYFGNEQFF. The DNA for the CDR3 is TGCAGTGCCGCTGCGAGACACCTGTACTTCGGAAATGAGCAGTTCTTC.

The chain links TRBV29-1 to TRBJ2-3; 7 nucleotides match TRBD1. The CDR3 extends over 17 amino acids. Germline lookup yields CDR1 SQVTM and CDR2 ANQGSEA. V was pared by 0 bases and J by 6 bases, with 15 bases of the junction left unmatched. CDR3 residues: CSVEDRSDREVYDTQYF. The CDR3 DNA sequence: TGCAGCGTTGAAGATCGATCAGACAGGGAAGTATACGATACGCAGTATTTT.

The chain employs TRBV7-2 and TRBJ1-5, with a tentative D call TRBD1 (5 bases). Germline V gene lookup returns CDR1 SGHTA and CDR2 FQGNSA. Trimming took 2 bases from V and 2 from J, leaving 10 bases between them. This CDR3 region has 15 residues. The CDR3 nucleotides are TGTGCCAGCAGCTTATGGGGGTGGGGCAATCAGCCCCAGCATTTT. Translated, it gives CASSLWGWGNQPQHF. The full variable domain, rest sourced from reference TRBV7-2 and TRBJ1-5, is GAGVSQSPSNKVTEKGKDVELRCDPISGHTALYWYRQSLGQGLEFLIYFQGNSAPDKSGLPSDRFSAERTGGSVSTLTIQRTQQEDSAVYLCASSLWGWGNQPQHFGDGTRLSIL.

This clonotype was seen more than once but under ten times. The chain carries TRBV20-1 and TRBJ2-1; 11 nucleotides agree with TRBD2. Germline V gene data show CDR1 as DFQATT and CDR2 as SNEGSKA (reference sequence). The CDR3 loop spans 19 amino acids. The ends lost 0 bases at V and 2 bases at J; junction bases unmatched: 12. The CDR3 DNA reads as TGCAGTGCTAGAGATCCCACCCTACTAGCGGGAGAGCCCTACAATGAGCAGTTCTTC. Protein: CSARDPTLLAGEPYNEQFF.

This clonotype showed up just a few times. The CDR3 loop is CASSPTPTKRESDYEQYF. The CDR3 region has the DNA TGTGCCAGCAGCCCCACCCCGACCAAGCGGGAGTCGGACTACGAGCAGTACTTC. The chain uses TRBV11-1 and TRBJ2-7; TRBD2 matches at 8 bases. This CDR3 is built from 18 residues. CDR1 is SGHAT, CDR2 FQDESV, per germline (reference sequence). The J segment lost 3 bases and the V segment lost 5 bases, leaving 18 bases of the junction unmatched.

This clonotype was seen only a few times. The CDR3 loop reads CASSPYRGNQPQHF. DNA of the CDR3: TGTGCCAGCAGTCCTTACAGGGGTAATCAGCCCCAGCATTTT. The J gene is TRBJ1-5, the V gene TRBV12-3 or TRBV12-4; 7 bases line up with TRBD1. CDR3 size: 14 residues. Trimming cost V 5 bases and J 4 bases; bases outside gene matches: 5.

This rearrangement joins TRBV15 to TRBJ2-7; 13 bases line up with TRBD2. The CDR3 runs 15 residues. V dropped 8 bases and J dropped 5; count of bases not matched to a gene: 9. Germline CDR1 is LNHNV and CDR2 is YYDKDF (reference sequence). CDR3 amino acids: CATGLAGVSLDEQYF. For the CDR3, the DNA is TGTGCCACCGGACTAGCGGGAGTATCGTTGGACGAGCAGTACTTC.

Here the CDR3 DNA reads TGTGCCAGCAGCTTTGGGGACAGGGTCAACAATGAGCAGTTCTTC. It specifies CASSFGDRVNNEQFF. The gene calls are TRBV5-6 and TRBJ2-1, with 9 bases aligning to TRBD1. Germline loops: CDR1 SGHDT, CDR2 YYEEEE. V gave up 2 bases and J gave up 5 bases; unmatched junction bases: 5. The CDR3 covers 15 residues.

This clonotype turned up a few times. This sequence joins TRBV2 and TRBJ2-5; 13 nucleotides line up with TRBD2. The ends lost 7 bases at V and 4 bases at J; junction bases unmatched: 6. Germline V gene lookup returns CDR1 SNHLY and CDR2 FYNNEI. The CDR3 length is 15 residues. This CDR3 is CASTGTSGIGETQYF. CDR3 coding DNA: TGTGCCAGCACGGGGACTAGCGGGATCGGAGAGACCCAGTACTTC.

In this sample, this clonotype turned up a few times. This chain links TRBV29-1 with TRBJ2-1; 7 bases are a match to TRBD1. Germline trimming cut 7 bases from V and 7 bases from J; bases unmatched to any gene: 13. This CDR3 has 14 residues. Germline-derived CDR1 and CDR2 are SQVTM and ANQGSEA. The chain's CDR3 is CSAVRDSSGNEQFF. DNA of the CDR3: TGCAGCGCGGTTAGGGACAGTTCAGGAAATGAGCAGTTCTTC.

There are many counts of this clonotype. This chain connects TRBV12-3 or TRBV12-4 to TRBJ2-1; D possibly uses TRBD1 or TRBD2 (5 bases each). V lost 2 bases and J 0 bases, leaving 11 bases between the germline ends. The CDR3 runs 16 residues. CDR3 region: CASSLIAGSSYNEQFF. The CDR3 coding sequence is TGTGCCAGCAGTTTAATTGCAGGGAGCTCCTACAATGAGCAGTTCTTC.

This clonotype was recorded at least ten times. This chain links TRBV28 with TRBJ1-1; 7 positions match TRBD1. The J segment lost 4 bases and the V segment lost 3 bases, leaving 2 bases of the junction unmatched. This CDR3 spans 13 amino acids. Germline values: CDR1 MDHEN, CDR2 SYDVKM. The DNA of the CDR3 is TGTGCCAGCAGTTTGCACAGGGGCACTGAAGCTTTCTTT. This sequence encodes CASSLHRGTEAFF. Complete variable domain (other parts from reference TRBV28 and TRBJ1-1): DVKVTQSSRYLVKRTGEKVFLECVQDMDHENMFWYRQDPGLGLRLIYFSYDVKMKEKGDIPEGYSVSREKKERFSLILESASTNQTSMYLCASSLHRGTEAFFGQGTRLTVV.

The CDR3 spells CAISEKAAGQRSEETQYF. In DNA form, the CDR3 reads TGTGCCATCAGTGAGAAAGCAGCCGGCCAGCGGAGTGAAGAGACCCAGTACTTC. J is TRBJ2-5 and V is TRBV10-3; TRBD2 might be the D (5 bases). Trimming removed 2 bases from V and 3 bases from J, with 22 bases in between. Looked up from germline, CDR1 is ENHRY and CDR2 is SYGVKD. CDR3 length: 18 residues.